This TCR beta chain is drawn from a study of high-grade serous ovarian cancer treatment subgroups. About the study: On average, approximately 14,000 reads and under 9,000 unique TCR beta rearrangements were obtained per sample. Study-level results: Higher neoantigen levels went with greater TCR clonal relatedness. These tumor repertoires lack spatial information from bulk sequencing. Repertoire similarity ranged roughly 0.11 to 0.85 between tumors of one patient.

Tumor samples were taken before definitive surgery or chemotherapy. A note on this clone: Its antigen is unidentified.

Germline assignment: CDR1 SGHKS and CDR2 YYEKEE (reference sequence). V lost 3 bases to trimming and J lost 3 bases, with 3 bases between them. The CDR3 sequence is 11 residues long. Profiling relied on immunoSEQ multiplex PCR, and the TCRdb table lists in-frame clones only, not all of them. The sample lists some 12,000 clones, roughly four fifths seen once, with under 8% in the top ten. The rearrangement uses TRBV5-5 and TRBJ2-5; D not resolved. The TCR originated in a human donor with high-grade serous ovarian cancer. Input material: tumor tissue. This chain's CDR3 is CASSSKETQYF. The CDR3 nucleotides read TGTGCCAGCAGCTCAAAAGAGACCCAGTACTTC.